This TCR beta chain was sequenced during a study of blood T cells in healthy people across ages. Only one count was recorded for this clonotype. This may come from a read error, since a much larger clone is one base off. Then a second PCR, running roughly 7 to 11 cycles, was carried out with a sample-barcoded 5' primer and a J-beta primer mix. From the 5' RACE reads, TCRdb called clonotypes with MiXCR, one entry per CDR3 protein. The sample lists 1.5 million to 2 million distinct CDR3 sequences; about 30% were seen once. The sequenced sample consisted of blood. The TCR comes from a woman under 40 in good health.

CDR3 sequence: CTSSRREGDNEQYF. DNA for the CDR3: TGCACCAGCAGCCGAAGGGAGGGTGACAATGAGCAGTACTTC. The chain joins TRBV1 to TRBJ2-5; the D call of TRBD2 is as the table states it, not checked on the DNA. TRBV1 is noted as a pseudogene. The CDR3 covers 14 residues.